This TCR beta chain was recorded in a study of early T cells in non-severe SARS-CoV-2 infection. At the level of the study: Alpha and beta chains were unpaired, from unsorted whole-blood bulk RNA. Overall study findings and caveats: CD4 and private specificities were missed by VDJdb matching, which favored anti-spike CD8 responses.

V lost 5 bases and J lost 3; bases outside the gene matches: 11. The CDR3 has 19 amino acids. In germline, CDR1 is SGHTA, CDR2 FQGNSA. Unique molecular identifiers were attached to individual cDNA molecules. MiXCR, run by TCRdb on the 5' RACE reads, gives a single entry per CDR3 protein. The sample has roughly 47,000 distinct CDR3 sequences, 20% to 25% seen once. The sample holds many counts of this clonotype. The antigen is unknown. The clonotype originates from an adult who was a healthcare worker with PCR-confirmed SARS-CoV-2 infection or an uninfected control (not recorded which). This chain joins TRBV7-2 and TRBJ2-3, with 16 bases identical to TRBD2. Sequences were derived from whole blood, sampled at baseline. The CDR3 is CASSKSGTSGGAPTDTQYF. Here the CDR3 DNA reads TGTGCCAGCAGCAAATCCGGGACTAGCGGGGGGGCCCCGACAGATACGCAGTATTTT.